Listed below are T cell receptor beta chains from one sample, sequenced in a study of OX40 agonist ivuxolimab in advanced cancers. Clones were sequenced by immunoSEQ multiplex PCR, and TCRdb holds only the in-frame ones, with some missing. The table has about 70,000 clones, almost 90% seen once. Specimen: CD4+ or CD8+ T cells sorted from blood, collected in a trial of the OX40 agonist ivuxolimab. These receptors all stem from an adult with an advanced solid tumor such as melanoma, head and neck, liver or kidney cancer. Each CDR3 is given with its conserved first and last residue. D genes are given only for firm matches. Clone size is shown for a subset of rows, as once, few, many or a class of expanded clone.

j_gene: TRBJ2-3
v_gene: TRBV5-1
abundance: NA
d_gene: NA
CDR3aa: CASSFWGSTDTQYF
CDR3nt: TGCGCCAGCAGCTTTTGGGGTAGCACAGATACGCAGTATTTT

j_gene: TRBJ2-7
v_gene: TRBV28
abundance: NA
d_gene: NA
CDR3aa: CASSFMAGTSIGQYF
CDR3nt: TGTGCCAGCAGTTTCATGGCCGGGACATCAATCGGGCAGTACTTC

j_gene: TRBJ1-5
v_gene: TRBV19
abundance: NA
d_gene: NA
CDR3aa: CASSILADPTRGNQPQHF
CDR3nt: TGTGCCAGTAGTATATTGGCGGACCCTACTCGTGGCAATCAGCCCCAGCATTTT

j_gene: TRBJ2-1
v_gene: TRBV29-1
abundance: NA
d_gene: TRBD2
CDR3aa: CSAYGTSPGGNEQFF
CDR3nt: TGCAGCGCTTATGGGACTAGCCCGGGAGGGAATGAGCAGTTCTTC

j_gene: TRBJ1-2
v_gene: TRBV10-1
abundance: NA
d_gene: TRBD1
CDR3aa: CASSPLRDSIYGYTF
CDR3nt: TGCGCCAGCAGCCCCCTTCGGGACAGCATCTATGGCTACACCTTC

j_gene: TRBJ1-6
v_gene: TRBV13
abundance: once
d_gene: NA
CDR3aa: CASSRFAGRRDNSPLHF
CDR3nt: TGTGCCAGCAGCCGCTTTGCGGGGCGTCGGGATAATTCACCCCTCCACTTT

j_gene: TRBJ1-5
v_gene: TRBV5-8
abundance: NA
d_gene: TRBD1
CDR3aa: CASSSIQDRVVNQPQHF
CDR3nt: TGTGCCAGCAGCTCGATCCAGGACAGGGTAGTCAATCAGCCCCAGCATTTT

j_gene: TRBJ2-3
v_gene: TRBV5-1
abundance: NA
d_gene: TRBD1
CDR3aa: CASRRTGGRDTQYF
CDR3nt: TGCGCCAGCAGAAGGACAGGGGGCAGGGATACGCAGTATTTT

j_gene: TRBJ2-7
v_gene: TRBV11-2
abundance: NA
d_gene: TRBD1
CDR3aa: CASSPPGTGIPYEQYF
CDR3nt: TGTGCCAGCAGCCCTCCCGGGACAGGGATACCCTACGAGCAGTACTTC

j_gene: TRBJ1-4
v_gene: TRBV27
abundance: few
d_gene: NA
CDR3aa: CASSLLPTLRGEKLFF
CDR3nt: TGTGCCAGCAGTTTACTGCCGACCCTGCGGGGCGAAAAACTGTTTTTT

j_gene: TRBJ2-5
v_gene: TRBV2
abundance: NA
d_gene: TRBD1
CDR3aa: CASSPTGGETQYF
CDR3nt: TGTGCCAGCAGTCCCACAGGGGGAGAGACCCAGTACTTC

j_gene: TRBJ2-1
v_gene: TRBV5-8
abundance: NA
d_gene: TRBD1
CDR3aa: CASTIQGQLHNEQFF
CDR3nt: TGTGCCAGCACCATTCAGGGACAGTTACACAATGAGCAGTTCTTC

j_gene: TRBJ1-5
v_gene: TRBV19
abundance: few
d_gene: NA
CDR3aa: CASSMSGQISNQPQHF
CDR3nt: TGTGCCAGTAGTATGAGTGGCCAGATTAGCAATCAGCCCCAGCATTTT

j_gene: TRBJ1-4
v_gene: TRBV4-1
abundance: NA
d_gene: TRBD1
CDR3aa: CASSQGTGYEKLFF
CDR3nt: TGCGCCAGCAGCCAAGGGACAGGTTACGAAAAACTGTTTTTT

j_gene: TRBJ1-6
v_gene: TRBV21-1
abundance: NA
d_gene: NA
CDR3aa: CASSKEGLPGRKSPLHF
CDR3nt: TGTGCCAGCAGCAAAGAGGGTCTCCCAGGGCGGAAGTCACCCCTCCACTTT

j_gene: TRBJ1-5
v_gene: TRBV18
abundance: NA
d_gene: NA
CDR3aa: CASSDSYSNQPQHF
CDR3nt: TGTGCCAGCTCGGACAGTTATAGCAATCAGCCCCAGCATTTT

j_gene: TRBJ2-5
v_gene: TRBV19
abundance: NA
d_gene: TRBD1
CDR3aa: CASSSDRAGETQYF
CDR3nt: TGTGCCAGTAGTTCAGACAGGGCCGGAGAGACCCAGTACTTC

j_gene: TRBJ2-1
v_gene: TRBV5-1
abundance: NA
d_gene: NA
CDR3aa: CASSRRTGTPADEQFF
CDR3nt: TGCGCCAGCAGCCGCAGAACAGGGACCCCCGCCGATGAGCAGTTCTTC